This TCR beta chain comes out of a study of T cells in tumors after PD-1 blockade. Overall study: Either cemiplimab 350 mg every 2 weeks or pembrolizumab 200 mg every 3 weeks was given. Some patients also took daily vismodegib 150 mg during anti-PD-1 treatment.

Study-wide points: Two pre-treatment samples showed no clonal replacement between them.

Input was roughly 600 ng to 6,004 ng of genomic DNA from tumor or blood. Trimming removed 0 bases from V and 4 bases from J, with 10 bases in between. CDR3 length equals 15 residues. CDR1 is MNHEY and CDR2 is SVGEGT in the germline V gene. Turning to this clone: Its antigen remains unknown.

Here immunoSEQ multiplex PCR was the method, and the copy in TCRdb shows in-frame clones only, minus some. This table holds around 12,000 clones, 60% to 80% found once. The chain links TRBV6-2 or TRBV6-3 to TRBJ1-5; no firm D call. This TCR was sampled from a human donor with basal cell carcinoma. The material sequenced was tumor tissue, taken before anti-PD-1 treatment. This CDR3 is CASSYSLGRNQPQHF. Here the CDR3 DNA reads TGTGCCAGCAGTTACTCTCTGGGAAGGAATCAGCCCCAGCATTTT.